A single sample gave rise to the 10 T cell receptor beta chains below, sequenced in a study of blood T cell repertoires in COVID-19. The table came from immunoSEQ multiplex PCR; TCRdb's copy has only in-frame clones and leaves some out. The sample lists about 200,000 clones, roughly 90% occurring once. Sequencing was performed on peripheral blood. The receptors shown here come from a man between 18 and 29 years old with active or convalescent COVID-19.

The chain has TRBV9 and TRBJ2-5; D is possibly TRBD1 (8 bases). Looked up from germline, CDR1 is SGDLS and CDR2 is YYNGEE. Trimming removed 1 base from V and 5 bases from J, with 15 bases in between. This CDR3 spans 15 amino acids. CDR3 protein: CASSVTSQGGETQYF. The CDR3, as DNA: TGTGCCAGCAGCGTAACCTCACAGGGGGGGGAGACCCAGTACTTC.

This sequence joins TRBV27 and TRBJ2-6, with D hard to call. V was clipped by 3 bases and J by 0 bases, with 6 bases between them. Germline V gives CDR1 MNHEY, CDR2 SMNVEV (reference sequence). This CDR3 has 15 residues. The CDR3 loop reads CASSFQFSGANVLTF. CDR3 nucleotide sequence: TGTGCCAGCAGTTTCCAGTTCTCTGGGGCCAACGTCCTGACTTTC.

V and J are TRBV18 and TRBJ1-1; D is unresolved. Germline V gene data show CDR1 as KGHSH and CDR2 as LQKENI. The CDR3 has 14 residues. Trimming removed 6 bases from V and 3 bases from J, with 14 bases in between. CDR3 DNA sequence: TGTGCCAGCTCTATCGGTGGTCGGGACACTGAAGCTTTCTTT. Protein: CASSIGGRDTEAFF.

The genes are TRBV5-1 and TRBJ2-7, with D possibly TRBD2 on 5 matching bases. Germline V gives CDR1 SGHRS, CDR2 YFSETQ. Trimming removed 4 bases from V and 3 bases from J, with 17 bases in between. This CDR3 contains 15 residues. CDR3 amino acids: CASSKAGGSSYEQYF. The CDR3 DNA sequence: TGCGCCAGCAGCAAGGCAGGAGGTAGTAGCTACGAGCAGTACTTC.

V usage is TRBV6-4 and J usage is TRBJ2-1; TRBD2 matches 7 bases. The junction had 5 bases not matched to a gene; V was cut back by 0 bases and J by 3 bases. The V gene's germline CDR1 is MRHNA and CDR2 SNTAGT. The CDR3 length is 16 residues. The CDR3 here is CASSDSSGGDYNEQFF. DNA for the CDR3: TGTGCCAGCAGTGACTCATCGGGGGGAGACTACAATGAGCAGTTCTTC.

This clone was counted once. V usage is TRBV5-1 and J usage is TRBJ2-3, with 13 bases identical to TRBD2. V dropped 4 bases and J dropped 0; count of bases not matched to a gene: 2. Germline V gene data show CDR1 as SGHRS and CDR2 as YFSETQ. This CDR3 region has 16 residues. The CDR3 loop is CASSRTSGGSTDTQYF. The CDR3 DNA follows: TGCGCCAGCAGCCGGACTAGCGGGGGAAGCACAGATACGCAGTATTTT.

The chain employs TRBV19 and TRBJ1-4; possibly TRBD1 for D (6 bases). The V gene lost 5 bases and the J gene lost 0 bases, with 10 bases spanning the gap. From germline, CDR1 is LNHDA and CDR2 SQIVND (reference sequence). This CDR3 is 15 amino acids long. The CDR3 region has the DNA TGTGCCAGTAGTTTACAGGGTGCAACTAATGAAAAACTGTTTTTT. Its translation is CASSLQGATNEKLFF.

CDR3 protein: CASTQGTGGGEQYF. Here the CDR3 DNA reads TGTGCCAGTACCCAGGGGACAGGGGGCGGTGAGCAGTACTTC. The chain links TRBV19 to TRBJ2-7; 12 bases map to TRBD1. CDR3 length equals 14 residues. The germline gives CDR1 LNHDA, CDR2 SQIVND (reference sequence). V lost 7 bases, J lost 7 bases, and 8 bases stayed unmatched.

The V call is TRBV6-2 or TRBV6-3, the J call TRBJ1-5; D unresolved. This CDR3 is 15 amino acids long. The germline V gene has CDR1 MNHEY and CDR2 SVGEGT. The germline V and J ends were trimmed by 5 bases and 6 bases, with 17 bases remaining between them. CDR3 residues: CASSDGDHGVQPQHF. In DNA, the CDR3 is TGTGCCAGCAGTGACGGGGATCACGGCGTTCAGCCCCAGCATTTT.

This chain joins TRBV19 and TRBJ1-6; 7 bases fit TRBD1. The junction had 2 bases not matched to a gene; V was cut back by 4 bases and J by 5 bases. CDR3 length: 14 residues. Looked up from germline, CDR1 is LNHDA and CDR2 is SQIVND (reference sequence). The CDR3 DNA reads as TGTGCCAGTAGTAGGACAGGAGATAATTCACCCCTCCACTTT. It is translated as CASSRTGDNSPLHF. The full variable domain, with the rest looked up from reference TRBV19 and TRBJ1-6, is DGGITQSPKYLFRKEGQNVTLSCEQNLNHDAMYWYRQDPGQGLRLIYYSQIVNDFQKGDIAEGYSVSREKKESFPLTVTSAQKNPTAFYLCASSRTGDNSPLHFGNGTRLTVT.